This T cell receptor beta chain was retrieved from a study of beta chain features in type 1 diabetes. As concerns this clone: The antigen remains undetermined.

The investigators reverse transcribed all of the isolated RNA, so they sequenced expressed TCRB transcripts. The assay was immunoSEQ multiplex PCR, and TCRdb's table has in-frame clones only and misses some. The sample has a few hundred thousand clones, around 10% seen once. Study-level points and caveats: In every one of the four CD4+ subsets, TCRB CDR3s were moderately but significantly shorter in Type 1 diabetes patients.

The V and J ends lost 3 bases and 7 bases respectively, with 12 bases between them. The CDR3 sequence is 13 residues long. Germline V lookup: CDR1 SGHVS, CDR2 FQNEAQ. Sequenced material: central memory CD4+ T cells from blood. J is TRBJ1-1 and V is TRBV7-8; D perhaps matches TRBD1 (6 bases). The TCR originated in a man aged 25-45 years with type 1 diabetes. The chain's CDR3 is CASSLLQGIEAFF. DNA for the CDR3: TGTGCCAGCAGCTTGTTACAGGGAATTGAAGCTTTCTTT.